Listed below are T cell receptor beta chains from one sample, sequenced in a study of T cells in Graves' hyperthyroidism and ophthalmopathy. TCRdb reanalysed the multiplex PCR reads using MiXCR and keeps one entry per CDR3 protein. The sample carries 96,000 or so distinct CDR3 sequences, over 50% recorded once. The sequenced material came from blood. These receptors came from a woman aged 35 to 49 with Graves' hyperthyroidism. Each CDR3 is given with its conserved first and last residue. The D gene is left open where the match is weak. For some rows the clone size is stated as once, few or many, or as a class when expanded; others skip it.

cdr3_length j_call clone_size d_call v_call cdr3_nt cdr3_aa
13 TRBJ1-6 - - TRBV29-1 TGCAGCGTTGAGTTGGTGGGGTATTCACCCCTCCACTTT CSVELVGYSPLHF
11 TRBJ2-7 many - TRBV20-1 TGCAGTGCTGGCCATAACTACGAGCAGTACTTC CSAGHNYEQYF
12 TRBJ2-5 - - TRBV12-3/TRBV12-4 TGTGCCAGCAGTTACCACCAGCGCCCCACTCAGTTC CASSYHQRPTQF
11 TRBJ1-5 - - TRBV20-1 TGCAGTGCTTCGACAGAAGAGACCCAGCATTTT CSASTEETQHF
16 TRBJ1-2 - - TRBV5-1 TGCGCCAGCAGCTTGTCGGCAGTTCCCTCGGGGGATGGCTACGCCTTC CASSLSAVPSGDGYAF
14 TRBJ2-7 - - TRBV24-1 TGTGCCACCAATCAAGATGGGTACGAGGACGAGCAGTACTTC CATNQDGYEDEQYF
13 TRBJ2-3 - - TRBV20-1 TGCAGTGCAGGAGGGGTGAGCACAGATACGCAGTATTTT CSAGGVSTDTQYF
16 TRBJ1-6 many - TRBV7-2 TGTGCCAGCAGCTCATCCGTCCGGAGCGTCGGATCACCCCTCCACTTT CASSSSVRSVGSPLHF
14 TRBJ2-7 - - TRBV4-1 TGCGCCAGCAGCCAAGATGAGGGGGGTTTCGAGCAGTACTTC CASSQDEGGFEQYF
13 TRBJ1-1 - - TRBV2 TGTGCCGGCAGTGAAAGGCCGAACACTGAAGCTTTCTTC CAGSERPNTEAFF
14 TRBJ1-2 many - TRBV9 TGTGCCAGCAGCGTTAGCGCGACTTCCGATGGCTACACCTTC CASSVSATSDGYTF
13 TRBJ2-7 many - TRBV5-4 TGTGCCAGCAGCCAACTTGGGGGATACGAGCAGTACTTC CASSQLGGYEQYF
13 TRBJ2-2 - - TRBV29-1 TGCAGCGTGACAGGGAGGCGAGTTGGGGAGCTGTTTTTT CSVTGRRVGELFF
15 TRBJ2-5 many - TRBV7-2 TGTGCCAGCAGCTTAGTTGTAGGTCCCCAAGAGACCCAGTACTTC CASSLVVGPQETQYF
13 TRBJ1-2 - TRBD1 TRBV29-1 TGCAGCGTTGGAGGGGGCATGAACTATGGCTACACCTTC CSVGGGMNYGYTF
15 TRBJ1-1 many - TRBV7-9 TGTGCCAGCAGCCGCGGGGGGGGGATGAACACTGAAGCTTTCTTT CASSRGGGMNTEAFF
12 TRBJ2-3 many - TRBV25-1 TGTGCCAGCAGACAGGGCCGGGGTACGCAGTATTTT CASRQGRGTQYF
17 TRBJ1-2 - - TRBV15 TGTGCCACCAACCCCGGGGAGACGGATTCGACTAACTATGGCTACACCTTC CATNPGETDSTNYGYTF
14 TRBJ2-7 - TRBD2 TRBV20-1 TGCAGTGCTTCCCGGACTAGCGGGAGGACTGGGCAGTACTTC CSASRTSGRTGQYF
12 TRBJ1-2 - - TRBV28 TGTGCCAGCAGTTTGAGACCCGCCGGCTACACCTTC CASSLRPAGYTF
16 TRBJ2-5 - TRBD2 TRBV25-1 TGTGCCAGCAGTCCTCGTTGGCTAGCGGGAGTCGAGACCCAGTACTTC CASSPRWLAGVETQYF
14 TRBJ1-5 few - TRBV9 TGTGCCAGCAGCGTAGGTGTAGGCAATCAGCCCCAGCATTTT CASSVGVGNQPQHF
12 TRBJ1-4 - TRBD1 TRBV29-1 TGCAGCTTGTGGACAGGGAATGAAAAACTGTTTTTT CSLWTGNEKLFF
14 TRBJ1-2 many - TRBV19 TGTGCCAGTAGTATTTTAAGGCAGCTGTATGGCTACACCTTC CASSILRQLYGYTF
12 TRBJ1-5 - - TRBV20-1 TGCAGTGCATCGGAGAGCAATCAGCCCCAGCATTTT CSASESNQPQHF
14 TRBJ1-2 many TRBD1 TRBV7-9 TGTGCCAGCAGCGCGACAGGGGGTCACTATGGCTACACCTTC CASSATGGHYGYTF
18 TRBJ2-7 many TRBD2 TRBV12-3/TRBV12-4 TGTGCCAGCAGTTTAGCGGGGGGACTAGCGGGGCATCCCTACGAGCAGTACTTC CASSLAGGLAGHPYEQYF
13 TRBJ2-2 - - TRBV7-3 TGTGCCAGCAGCTTAACAAGGAGCGGGGAGCTGTTTTTT CASSLTRSGELFF
14 TRBJ2-7 - TRBD2 TRBV20-1 TGCAGTGCTAGGAGGAGCGGGGGTTCCTACGAGCAGTACTTC CSARRSGGSYEQYF
12 TRBJ2-7 many - TRBV6-1 TGTGCCAGCGAAGGGGTCGCCTACGAGCAGTACTTC CASEGVAYEQYF
13 TRBJ1-2 - - TRBV15 TGTGCCACCAGCCCCCGAGGGGACGGGGGCTACACCTTC CATSPRGDGGYTF
13 TRBJ1-2 - - TRBV7-2 TGTGCCAGCAGCTCTGACTTCAGCCATGGCTACACCTTC CASSSDFSHGYTF
17 TRBJ2-2 - - TRBV20-1 TGCAGTGCTAGACAGGTCTCCTACGAGCAGTACACCGGGGAGCTGTTTTTT CSARQVSYEQYTGELFF
18 TRBJ1-2 - TRBD1 TRBV9 TGTGCCAGCAGCTACACCGACAGGGGTGACGAGCAGCACTATGGCTACACCTTC CASSYTDRGDEQHYGYTF
18 TRBJ2-2 many TRBD2 TRBV10-3 TGTGCCATCAGTGATAGCGGGAGAAGAAAATCGAACACCGGGGAGCTGTTTTTT CAISDSGRRKSNTGELFF